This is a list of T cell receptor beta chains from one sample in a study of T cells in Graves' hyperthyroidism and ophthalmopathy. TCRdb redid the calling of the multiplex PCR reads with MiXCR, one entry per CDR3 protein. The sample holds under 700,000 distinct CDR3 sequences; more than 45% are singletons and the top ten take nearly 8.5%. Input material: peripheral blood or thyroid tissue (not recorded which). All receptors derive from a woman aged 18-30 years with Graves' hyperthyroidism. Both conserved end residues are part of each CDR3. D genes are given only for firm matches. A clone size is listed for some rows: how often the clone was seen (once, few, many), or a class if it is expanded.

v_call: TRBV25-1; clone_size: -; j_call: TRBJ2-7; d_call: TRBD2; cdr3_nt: TGTGCCAGCAGCCCTGGCGGGAGCGCCCTGTACGAGCAGTACTTC; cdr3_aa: CASSPGGSALYEQYF
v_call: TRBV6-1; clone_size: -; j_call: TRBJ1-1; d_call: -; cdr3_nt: TGTGCCAGCAGGCGTGTGGGGGAGAACACTGAAGCTTTCTTT; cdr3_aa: CASRRVGENTEAFF
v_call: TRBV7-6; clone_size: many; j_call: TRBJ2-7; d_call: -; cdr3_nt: TGTGCCAGCAGCAGCCAGCCCGGACAGTTCTACGAGCAGTACTTC; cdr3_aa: CASSSQPGQFYEQYF
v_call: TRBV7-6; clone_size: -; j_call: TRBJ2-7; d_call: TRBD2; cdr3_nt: TGTGCCAGCAGCTTGGCGGCTAGCGGGATAGTTGAGCAGTACTTC; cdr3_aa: CASSLAASGIVEQYF
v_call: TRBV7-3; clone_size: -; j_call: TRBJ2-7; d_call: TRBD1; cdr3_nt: TGTGCCAGTAGTAACCGGGACAGGGTGCCCTACGAGCAGTACTTC; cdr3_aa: CASSNRDRVPYEQYF
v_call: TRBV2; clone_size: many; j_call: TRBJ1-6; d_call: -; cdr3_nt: TGTGCCAGCAGCTTAGGTCGGTTTAATTCACCCCTCCACTTT; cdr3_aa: CASSLGRFNSPLHF
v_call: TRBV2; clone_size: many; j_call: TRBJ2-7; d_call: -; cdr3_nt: TGTGCCAGCGGGACAATAACCTACGAGCAGTACTTC; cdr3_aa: CASGTITYEQYF
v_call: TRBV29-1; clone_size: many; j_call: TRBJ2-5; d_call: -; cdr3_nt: TGCAGCGCTCCCGCACCCAACCAAGAGACCCAGTACTTC; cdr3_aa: CSAPAPNQETQYF
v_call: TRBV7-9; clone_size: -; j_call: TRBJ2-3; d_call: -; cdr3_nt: TGTGCCAGCAGCTCCAGGCCCCTGTACACAGATACGCAGTATTTT; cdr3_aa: CASSSRPLYTDTQYF
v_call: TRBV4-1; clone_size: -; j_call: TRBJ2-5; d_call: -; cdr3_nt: TGCGCCAGCAGCCAAGGGGCGGAACAAGAGACCCAGTACTTC; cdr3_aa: CASSQGAEQETQYF
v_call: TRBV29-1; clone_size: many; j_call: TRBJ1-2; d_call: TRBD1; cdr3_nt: TGCAGCGTTGTACAGGGGGACTATGGCTACACCTTC; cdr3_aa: CSVVQGDYGYTF
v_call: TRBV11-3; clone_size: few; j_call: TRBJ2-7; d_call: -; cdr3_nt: TGTGCATCTGCCAAGGGTTACGAGCAGTACTTC; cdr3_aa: CASAKGYEQYF
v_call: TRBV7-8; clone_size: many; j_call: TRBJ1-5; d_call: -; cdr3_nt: TGTGCCAGCAGCTTAGACAGGGCAGCAAATCAGCCCCAGCATTTT; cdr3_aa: CASSLDRAANQPQHF
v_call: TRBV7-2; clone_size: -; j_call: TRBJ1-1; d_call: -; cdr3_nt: TGTGCCAGCAGCGTTGGGACTGAGAACACTGAAGCTTTCTTT; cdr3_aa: CASSVGTENTEAFF
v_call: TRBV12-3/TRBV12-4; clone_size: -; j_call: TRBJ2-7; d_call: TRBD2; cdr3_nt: TGTGCCAGCACCCGACGGGCTAGCGGGAGATCGTACAAGCAGTACTTC; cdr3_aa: CASTRRASGRSYKQYF
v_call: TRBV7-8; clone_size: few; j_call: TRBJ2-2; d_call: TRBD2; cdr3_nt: TGTGCCAGCAGCTTAGGCCGCGGACTAGCGGGAGTGGAGCTGTTTTTT; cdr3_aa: CASSLGRGLAGVELFF
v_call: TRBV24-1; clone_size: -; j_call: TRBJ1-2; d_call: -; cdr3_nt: TGTGCCACCAGTGAACAGGATTATGGCCGCTACACCTTC; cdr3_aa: CATSEQDYGRYTF
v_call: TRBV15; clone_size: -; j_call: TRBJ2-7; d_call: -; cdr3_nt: TGTGCTAACAGGGCCACGACGGATTACGAGCAGTACTTC; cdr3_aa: CANRATTDYEQYF
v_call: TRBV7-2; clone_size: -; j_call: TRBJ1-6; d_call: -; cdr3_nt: TGTGCCAGCAGCTTATGGCAGGGCGAAATCCTCCACTTT; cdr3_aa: CASSLWQGEILHF
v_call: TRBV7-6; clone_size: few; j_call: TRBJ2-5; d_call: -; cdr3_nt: TGTGCCAGCAGCTTAACGCCGTTCCAGGGCCTACAAGAGACCCAGTACTTC; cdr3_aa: CASSLTPFQGLQETQYF
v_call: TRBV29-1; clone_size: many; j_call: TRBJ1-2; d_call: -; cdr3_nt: TGCAGCGTTGGTGGGGCCACAAACTATGGCTACACCTTC; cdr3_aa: CSVGGATNYGYTF
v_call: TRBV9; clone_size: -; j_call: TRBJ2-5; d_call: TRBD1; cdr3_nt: TGTGCCAGCAGCGGTCGACAGGGGGGGGAGACCCAGTACTTC; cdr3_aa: CASSGRQGGETQYF
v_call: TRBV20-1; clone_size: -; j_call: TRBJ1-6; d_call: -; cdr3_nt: TGCAGTGCTAGAGGGTGGAATTCACCCCTCCACTTT; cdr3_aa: CSARGWNSPLHF
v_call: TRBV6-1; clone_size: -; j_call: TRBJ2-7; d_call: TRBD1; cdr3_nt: TGTGCCAGCAGTGAGCTGACAGGGTCCGGCTCCTACGAGCAGTACTTC; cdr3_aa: CASSELTGSGSYEQYF
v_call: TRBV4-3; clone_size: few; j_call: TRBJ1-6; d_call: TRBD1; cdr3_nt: TGCGCCAGCAGCCAAGTCCGAGCGGGACAGGGCTGGTCACCCCTCCACTTT; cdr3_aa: CASSQVRAGQGWSPLHF
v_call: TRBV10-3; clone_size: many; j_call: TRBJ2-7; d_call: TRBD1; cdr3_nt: TGTGCCACTGGGACAGGGGTATCCTACGAGCAGTACTTC; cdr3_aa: CATGTGVSYEQYF
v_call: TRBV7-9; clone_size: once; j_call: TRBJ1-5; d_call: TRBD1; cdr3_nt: TGTGCCAGCAGCCTAGGACAGGAAGAGACCCAGCATTTT; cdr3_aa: CASSLGQEETQHF
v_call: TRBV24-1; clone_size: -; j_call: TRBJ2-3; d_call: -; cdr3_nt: TGTGCCACCAGTGATTCTTCCAGGGAAGGAGATACGCAGTATTTT; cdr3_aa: CATSDSSREGDTQYF